This T cell receptor beta chain was identified during a study of blood T cell repertoires in COVID-19. Study at large: Specimens from acute and convalescent COVID-19 originated in the United States, Italy and Spain. Nucleic acid was either cDNA or gDNA, and it came from T cells, B-cell-depleted T cells, or PBMCs.

Per the original methods: Nucleated cell number was recorded as an estimate derived from reference gene primer amplification. Repertoires were generated with immunoSEQ multiplex PCR, while TCRdb's copy carries only in-frame clones and drops some. V, J and clone size are taken as reported in that table, and D and trimming were inferred from the DNA itself. There are about 91,000 clones in the sample; around nine tenths occur only once, and approximately 4.8% lies in the top ten. Losses at the gene ends were 8 bases for V and 4 bases for J; bases not matched to a gene: 15. Germline values: CDR1 LGHNA, CDR2 YNFKEQ. The CDR3 runs 18 residues.

Sequencing was performed on peripheral blood. The chain recombines TRBV4-2 with TRBJ2-2, with TRBD1 identical over 11 bases. The source of this sequence is a woman of 80 years or more with active COVID-19. Written as DNA, the CDR3 is TGTGCCAGCCGACCTGGGACAGGGGGTTCGAGGGGCACCGGGGAGCTGTTTTTT. Protein: CASRPGTGGSRGTGELFF.